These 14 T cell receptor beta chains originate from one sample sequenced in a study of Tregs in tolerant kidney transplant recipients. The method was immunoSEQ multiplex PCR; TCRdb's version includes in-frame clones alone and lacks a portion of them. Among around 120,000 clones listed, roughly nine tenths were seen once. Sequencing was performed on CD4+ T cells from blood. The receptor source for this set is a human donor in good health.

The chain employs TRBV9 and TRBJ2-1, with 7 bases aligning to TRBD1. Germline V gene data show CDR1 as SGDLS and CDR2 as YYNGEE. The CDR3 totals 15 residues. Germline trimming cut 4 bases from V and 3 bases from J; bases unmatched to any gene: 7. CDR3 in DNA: TGTGCCAGCAGCACGGGACAGATCCTCTACAATGAGCAGTTCTTC. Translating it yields CASSTGQILYNEQFF.

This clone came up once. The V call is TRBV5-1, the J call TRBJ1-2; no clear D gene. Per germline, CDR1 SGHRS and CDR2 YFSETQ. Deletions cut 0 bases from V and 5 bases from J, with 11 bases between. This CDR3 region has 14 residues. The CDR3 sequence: CASSLDSLGYGYTF. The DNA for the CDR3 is TGCGCCAGCAGCTTGGACAGTTTGGGATATGGCTACACCTTC.

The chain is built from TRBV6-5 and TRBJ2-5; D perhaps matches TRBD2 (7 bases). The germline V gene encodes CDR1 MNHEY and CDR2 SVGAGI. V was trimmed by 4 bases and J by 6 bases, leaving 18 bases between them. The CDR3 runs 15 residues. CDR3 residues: CASSFSGGGRKTQYF. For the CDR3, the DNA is TGTGCCAGCAGTTTCAGTGGCGGGGGCCGGAAGACCCAGTACTTC.

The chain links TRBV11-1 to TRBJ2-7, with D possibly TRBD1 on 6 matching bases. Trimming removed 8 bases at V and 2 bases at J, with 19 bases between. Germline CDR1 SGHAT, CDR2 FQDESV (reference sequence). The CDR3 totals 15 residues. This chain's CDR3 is CASLDSFCFTYEQYF. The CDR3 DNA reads TGTGCCAGCCTGGACAGTTTTTGCTTTACCTACGAGCAGTACTTC.

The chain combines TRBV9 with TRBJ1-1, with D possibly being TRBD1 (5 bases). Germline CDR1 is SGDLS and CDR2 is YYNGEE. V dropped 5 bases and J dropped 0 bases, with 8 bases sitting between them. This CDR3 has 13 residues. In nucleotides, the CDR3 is TGTGCCAGCAGAAGGGGCTTGAACACTGAAGCTTTCTTT. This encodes CASRRGLNTEAFF. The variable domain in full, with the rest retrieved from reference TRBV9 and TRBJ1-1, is DSGVTQTPKHLITATGQRVTLRCSPRSGDLSVYWYQQSLDQGLQFLIQYYNGEERAKGNILERFSAQQFPDLHSELNLSSLELGDSALYFCASRRGLNTEAFFGQGTRLTVV.

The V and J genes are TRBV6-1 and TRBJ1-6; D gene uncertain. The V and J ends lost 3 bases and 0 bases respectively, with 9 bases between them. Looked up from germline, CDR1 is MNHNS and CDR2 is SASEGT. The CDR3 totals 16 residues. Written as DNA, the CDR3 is TGTGCCAGCAGTGATGCGGGGAGCTCCTATAATTCACCCCTCCACTTT. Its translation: CASSDAGSSYNSPLHF.

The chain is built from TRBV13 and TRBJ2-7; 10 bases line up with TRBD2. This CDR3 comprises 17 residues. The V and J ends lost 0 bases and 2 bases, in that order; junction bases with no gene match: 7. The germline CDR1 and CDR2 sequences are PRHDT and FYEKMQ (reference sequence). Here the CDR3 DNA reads TGTGCCAGCAGCTTAGGGGCTAGCGGGGGCCTGACCTACGAGCAGTACTTC. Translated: CASSLGASGGLTYEQYF.

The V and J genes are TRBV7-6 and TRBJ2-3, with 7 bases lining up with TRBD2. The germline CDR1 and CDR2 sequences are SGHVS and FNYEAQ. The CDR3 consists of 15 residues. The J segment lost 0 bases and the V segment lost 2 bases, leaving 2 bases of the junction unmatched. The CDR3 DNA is TGTGCCAGCAGCTTACTAGCGGTTAGCACAGATACGCAGTATTTT. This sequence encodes CASSLLAVSTDTQYF.

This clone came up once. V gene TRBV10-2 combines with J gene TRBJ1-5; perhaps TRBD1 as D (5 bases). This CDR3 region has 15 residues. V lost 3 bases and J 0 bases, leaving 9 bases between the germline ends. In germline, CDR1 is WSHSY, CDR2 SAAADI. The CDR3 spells CASSDRVGSNQPQHF. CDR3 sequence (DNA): TGCGCCAGCAGTGACAGGGTCGGTAGCAATCAGCCCCAGCATTTT.

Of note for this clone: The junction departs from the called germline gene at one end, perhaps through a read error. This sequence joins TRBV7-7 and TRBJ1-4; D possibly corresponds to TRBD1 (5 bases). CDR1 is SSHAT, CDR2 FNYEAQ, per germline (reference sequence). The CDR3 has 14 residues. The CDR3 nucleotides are TGTGCTAGCAGCAGGGATCTTGAGGATGAAAAACTGTTTTTT. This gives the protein CASSRDLEDEKLFF.

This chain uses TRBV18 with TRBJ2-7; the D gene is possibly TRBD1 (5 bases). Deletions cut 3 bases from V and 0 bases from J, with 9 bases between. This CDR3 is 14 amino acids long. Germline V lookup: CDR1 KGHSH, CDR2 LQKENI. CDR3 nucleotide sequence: TGTGCCAGCTCACCGGGCAGGGTCTCCTACGAGCAGTACTTC. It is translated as CASSPGRVSYEQYF.

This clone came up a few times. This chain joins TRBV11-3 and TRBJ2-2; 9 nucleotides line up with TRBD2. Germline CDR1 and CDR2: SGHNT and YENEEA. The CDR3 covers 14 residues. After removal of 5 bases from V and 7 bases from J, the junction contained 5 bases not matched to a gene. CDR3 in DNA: TGTGCCAGCAGCCCTAGCGGGGCGGGCGGGGAGCTGTTTTTT. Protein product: CASSPSGAGGELFF.

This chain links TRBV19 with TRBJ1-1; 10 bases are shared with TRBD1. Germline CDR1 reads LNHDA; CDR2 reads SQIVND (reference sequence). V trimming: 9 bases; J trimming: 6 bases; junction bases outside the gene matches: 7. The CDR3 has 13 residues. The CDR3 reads CASRGQGVSEAFF. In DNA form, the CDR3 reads TGTGCCAGCCGAGGACAGGGGGTGTCTGAAGCTTTCTTT.

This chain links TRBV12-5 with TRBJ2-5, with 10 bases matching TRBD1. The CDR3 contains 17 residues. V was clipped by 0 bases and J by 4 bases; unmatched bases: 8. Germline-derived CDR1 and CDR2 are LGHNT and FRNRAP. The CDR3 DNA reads TGTGCTAGTGGTTTGGTACTGAGGGACAGGGGCTTAGAGACCCAGTACTTC. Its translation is CASGLVLRDRGLETQYF.